This T cell receptor beta chain was sequenced during a study of T cells in Graves' hyperthyroidism and ophthalmopathy. Graves' hyperthyroidism was deemed stable absent ophthalmopathy progression within 18 months. With a duration under 2 months, the hyperthyroidism was newly diagnosed in patients aged 18 to 65. This CDR3 is built from 12 residues. Germline-derived CDR1 and CDR2 are GTSNPN and SVGIG (reference sequence). Trimming stripped 3 bases from V and 4 bases from J, with 6 bases between. TCR beta CDR3 region amplification was performed from RNA transcripts. An initial round of RT-PCR targeting the TCR CDR3 relied on the HTBI primer set. TCRdb independently ran MiXCR on the multiplex PCR reads; one entry per CDR3 protein. The table lists about 360,000 distinct CDR3 sequences, approximately 25% of them singletons.

The V call is TRBV30, the J call TRBJ1-4; D call uncertain. The sequence derives from a man aged 45-60 years with Graves' hyperthyroidism. The sample was blood. CDR3 sequence reads: CAWSLVNEKLFF. The CDR3 DNA sequence: TGTGCCTGGAGCCTAGTTAATGAAAAACTGTTTTTT.